The entry that follows covers one T cell receptor beta chain sequence. Its specificity is unknown. Method: immunoSEQ multiplex PCR; TCRdb's copy keeps in-frame clones and lacks some. The sample records 150,000 to 200,000 clones, roughly 87% being singletons. The sample originates from a study of T cell responses to AZD1222 COVID-19 vaccine. Regarding the study as a whole: No day 14 peak samples; only post-peak repertoires were characterized.

The CDR3 contains 13 residues. The V segment lost 5 bases and the J segment 9 bases; nucleotides outside the gene matches: 2. CDR1 and CDR2 from the germline V gene are KGHDR and SFDVKD. The sequence was obtained from an adult who received the AZD1222 COVID-19 vaccine. The J gene is TRBJ1-6, the V gene TRBV24-1; 8 bases fit TRBD1. Sequences were derived from peripheral blood, sampled 28 days after the second AZD1222 dose. The DNA of the CDR3 is TGTGCCACCAGTGCCGGACAGGGTTCACCCCTCCACTTT. It specifies CATSAGQGSPLHF.